Reported below is one T cell receptor beta chain. These data are taken from a study of blood T cell repertoires in COVID-19. The wider study: The samples span acute and convalescent COVID-19 from the United States, Italy and Spain. T cells, B-cell-depleted T cells, or PBMCs provided the cDNA or gDNA that served as material.

Seattle researchers signed up patients amid active infection and tracked them longitudinally. How the authors handled the data: Reference gene primer amplification in the assay estimated nucleated cell counts. Data came from immunoSEQ multiplex PCR; TCRdb stores just in-frame clones and leaves some out. V, J and clone size derive from that table, while D and trimming were established from the DNA sequence. The profile covers approximately 200,000 clones, with about 81% appearing a single time and about 10% taken by the ten largest. CDR1 ENHRY and CDR2 SYGVKD come from the germline V gene. J gave up 7 bases and V 7 bases, and 6 bases lay outside the gene matches. The CDR3 runs to 14 residues.

The chain recombines TRBV10-3 with TRBJ2-1; the match to TRBD2 covers 11 bases. Sequencing used peripheral blood. The TCR originated in an elderly woman with COVID-19, enrolled during active disease. The CDR3 sequence is CAIKLAGGQNEQFF. CDR3 sequence (DNA): TGTGCCATCAAGTTAGCGGGAGGGCAGAATGAGCAGTTCTTC.